The T cell receptor (beta chain) described here comes from a study of human T cells and chemical hapten exposure (dated by TCRdb to 2020 to 2022). The study in broad terms: For sensitization, 2% DPC in acetone was applied to an approximately 2 cm by approximately 2 cm area of upper inner arm skin. For TCR sequencing, blood came from some 31 alopecia patients at anywhere from one to four time points (pre-sensitization, 2, 6 and 24 weeks). Patch tests used Finn chambers with 0.01% DPC on the upper back, scored after 6 days by International Contact Dermatitis Research Group standards. Blood was sampled from patients pre-sensitization (week 0) and at 2, 6 and about 24 weeks after DPC sensitization. Most of the patients in the cohort were female, and the cohort covered alopecia areata with under or over 50% scalp involvement, alopecia totalis and alopecia universalis. The study tracked peripheral blood TCR repertoire changes in vivo during primary and secondary sensitization to the hapten diphenylcyclopropenone (DPC) in alopecia patients. Weekly therapeutic DPC doses were additionally applied to the scalp of patients throughout the roughly 23-week study period. Libraries were pooled for sequencing, and variation in per-sample TCR yields was attributed mainly to small differences in library volumes within the pool.

The time point label for this specimen denotes: patch test 2, 6 weeks after DPC sensitization. The sample's treatment or condition label, in plain terms: therapeutic diphenylcyclopropenone sensitization with weekly scalp DPC. Blood at each patch-test visit was drawn before the patch test was applied. To be eligible, patients had to be aged 18 to 70, diagnosed with alopecia and judged suitable for DPC therapy, while pregnant patients were excluded. Total RNA was extracted from unfractionated whole blood collected in Tempus Blood RNA tubes. Here is what the overall study found, with its caveats: Alopecia, a presumed autoimmune disease, was present in all patients, so the immune response of the patients might differ from that of healthy individuals. The number of TCRs above 1 in 1000 frequency did not change with DPC sensitization; there was no evidence of global repertoire structure alterations. A positive correlation was found between the number of PT1 expanded TCRs and patch test score, with significance reached at thresholds 8, 16 and 32 but not 4. Compared with pre-sensitization or healthy control sets, expanded TCRs formed significantly more large CDR3 similarity clusters, which is consistent with antigen-driven responses. After repeated subsampling, changes were observed in the strength of the expansion versus patch-test correlation and in the threshold at which the correlation became significant.

A few counts support this clonotype. The clone's antigen remains unknown. No per-base quality is available; no much larger clone lies one base away. Libraries came from RACE. Sequenced on a NextSeq 500. During library preparation, unique molecular identifiers were attached to individual cDNA molecules so that TCRs could be counted in a quantitative, reproducible way. Both TCR alpha and TCR beta chains were sequenced from each blood RNA sample. In the authors' own workflow: A median of around 100,000 TCRs per sample was observed, with a range of about 20,000 to 750,000. The Decombinator software suite was used to annotate the V, J and CDR3 of the TCR reads. For the PS versus PT1 abundance plots, all samples were subsampled to the same number of TCRs (28,000). Expanded TCRs were defined as absent before sensitization and observed at least eight times at the 2-week time point. Using fastp trimming at Q25 and MiXCR clonotype assembly, TCRdb reanalyzed the public sequencing data and kept in-frame beta chains. Rows with one shared CDR3 protein collapse into an entry with the most common genes and DNA. TCRdb, not the original authors, processed these V and J calls. This sample is represented by about 54,000 distinct CDR3 sequences; about a tenth of them were singletons. 1.7% of the sample is taken by the ten largest.

Taken from cysteine to phenylalanine, the CDR3 has 14 residues. Only CDR3 DNA is held: 42 bases, read in frame from base 1. The germline V gene (reference sequence) specifies LNHDA as CDR1 and SQIVND as CDR2. The germline V and J ends show losses of 5 bases and 8 bases respectively, and no gene match explains 6 bases of the junction. The chain is assembled from TRBV19 and TRBJ1-4, with TRBD1 matching 9 junction bases. The origin of this receptor is a woman in her 50s with alopecia areata. Some clones in this sample may be carry-over from other donors' samples. Sequences were derived from whole blood, sampled in connection with sensitization to the hapten diphenylcyclopropenone (DPC). At the DNA level, the sequence is TGTGCCAGTAGTCTCCGGGACAGGGACGAAAAACTGTTTTTT. Its protein is CASSLRDRDEKLFF. Outside the CDR3, residues come from the reference TRBV19 and TRBJ1-4 proteins, so the full variable domain is: DGGITQSPKYLFRKEGQNVTLSCEQNLNHDAMYWYRQDPGQGLRLIYYSQIVNDFQKGDIAEGYSVSREKKESFPLTVTSAQKNPTAFYLCASSLRDRDEKLFFGSGTQLSVL.